The clone carrying this T cell receptor (beta chain) is medium-sized. What it recognizes is unknown. This same CDR3 is encoded by further DNA sequences in the sample. These data come from a study of T cells in narcolepsy. J lost 4 bases, V lost 7 bases, and 4 bases had no gene match. The CDR3 length is 14 residues. Germline CDR1 MNHNS, CDR2 SASEGT. Method: immunoSEQ multiplex PCR; TCRdb's copy keeps in-frame clones and lacks some. The profile shows 2,500 or so clones, over 20% of them singletons. This receptor was taken from a human donor with narcolepsy. The V call is TRBV6-1, the J call TRBJ2-3; 11 bases are shared with TRBD2. The sample comprised cultured CD4+ T cells from cerebrospinal fluid. The CDR3 loop reads CASKTSGGSDTQYF. As DNA, the CDR3 is TGTGCCAGCAAAACTAGCGGGGGATCAGATACGCAGTATTTT.